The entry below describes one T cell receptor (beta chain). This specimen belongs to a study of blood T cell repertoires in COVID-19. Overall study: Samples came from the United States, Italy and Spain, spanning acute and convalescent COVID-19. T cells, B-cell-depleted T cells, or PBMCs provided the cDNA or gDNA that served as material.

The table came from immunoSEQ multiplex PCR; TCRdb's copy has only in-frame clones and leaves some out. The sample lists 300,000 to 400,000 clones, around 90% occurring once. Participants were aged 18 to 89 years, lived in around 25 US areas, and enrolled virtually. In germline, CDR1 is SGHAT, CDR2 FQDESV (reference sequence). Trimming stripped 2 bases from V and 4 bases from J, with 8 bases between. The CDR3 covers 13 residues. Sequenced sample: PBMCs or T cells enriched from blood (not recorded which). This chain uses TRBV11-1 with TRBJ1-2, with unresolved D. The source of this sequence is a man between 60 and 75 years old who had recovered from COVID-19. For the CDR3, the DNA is TGTGCCAGCAGCTTATCTCCAGGCTATGGCTACACCTTC. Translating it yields CASSLSPGYGYTF.